These 10 T cell receptor beta chains were sequenced from one sample in a study of blood T cells in healthy people across ages. The second PCR ran roughly 7 to 11 cycles with a sample-barcoded 5' primer and J-beta primers. TCRdb itself ran the 5' RACE reads through MiXCR, one entry per CDR3 protein. In the table there are some 850,000 distinct CDR3 sequences, 25% to 30% of which are singletons. These data were likewise used in another study, on T cells of mothers and their children.

Sequencing input: blood. The receptor set was obtained from a boy aged 5-17 years in good health.

The chain joins TRBV10-3 to TRBJ2-7; 7 nucleotides line up with TRBD1. Germline V gene lookup returns CDR1 ENHRY and CDR2 SYGVKD. The V and J ends lost 3 bases and 4 bases, in that order; junction bases with no gene match: 3. The CDR3 has 13 amino acids. This CDR3 is CAISDYRGYEQYF. In nucleotides, the CDR3 is TGTGCCATCAGTGACTACAGGGGATACGAGCAGTACTTC.

The chain recombines TRBV20-1 with TRBJ2-5; no clear D. In germline, CDR1 is DFQATT, CDR2 SNEGSKA (reference sequence). Trimming stripped 5 bases from V and 1 base from J, with 14 bases between. The CDR3 has 14 residues. CDR3 region: CSAAGVEVQETQYF. CDR3 coding DNA: TGCAGTGCTGCCGGAGTAGAGGTCCAAGAGACCCAGTACTTC.

This clonotype was counted between two and nine times. This chain joins TRBV29-1 and TRBJ2-1; D is unresolved. The germline V and J ends were trimmed by 4 bases and 4 bases, with 5 bases remaining between them. The germline gives CDR1 SQVTM, CDR2 ANQGSEA. The CDR3 runs 11 residues. The CDR3 protein is CSVGRYNEQFF. CDR3 DNA sequence: TGCAGCGTTGGTCGTTACAATGAGCAGTTCTTC.

This clonotype was seen a few times. The junction differs from germline at one of its ends, possibly a read error. The chain employs TRBV15 and TRBJ1-4; D gene ambiguous. This CDR3 contains 16 residues. In germline, CDR1 is LNHNV, CDR2 YYDKDF (reference sequence). CDR3 amino acids: CATSTRHEQTNEKLFF. In nucleotides, the CDR3 is TGTGCCACCAGCACACGACACGAGCAAACTAATGAAAAGCTGTTTTTT.

The CDR3 sequence: CSAPRGGPFDEQFF. CDR3 in DNA: TGCAGTGCTCCACGGGGGGGCCCATTCGATGAGCAGTTCTTC. The V gene is TRBV20-1, the J gene TRBJ2-5, with 8 bases that match TRBD2. The last part of the DNA fits TRBJ2-1 better; the J call may be wrong. The CDR3 length is 14 residues. Per the germline V gene, CDR1 is DFQATT and CDR2 is SNEGSKA (reference sequence).

This clonotype showed up many times. The genes are TRBV29-1 and TRBJ2-5; 8 nucleotides match TRBD2. Germline lookup yields CDR1 SQVTM and CDR2 ANQGSEA. The CDR3 spans 14 residues. With 7 bases clipped from V and 2 bases from J, the junction kept 9 bases outside the gene matches. CDR3 amino acids: CSAGRGISQETQYF. The DNA of the CDR3 is TGCAGCGCCGGGAGGGGCATATCGCAAGAGACCCAGTACTTC. Combining the CDR3 with reference TRBV29-1 and TRBJ2-5 gives the whole variable domain SAVISQKPSRDICQRGTSLTIQCQVDSQVTMMFWYRQQPGQSLTLIATANQGSEATYESGFVIDKFPISRPNLTFSTLTVSNMSPEDSSIYLCSAGRGISQETQYFGPGTRLLVL.

The chain is built from TRBV28 and TRBJ1-1, with 11 bases aligning to TRBD1. Germline V CDR1 and CDR2: MDHEN, SYDVKM. The CDR3 extends over 16 amino acids. J gave up 1 base and V 5 bases, and 6 bases lay outside the gene matches. The CDR3 is CASSPRTGGRNTEAFF. CDR3 nucleotides: TGTGCCAGCAGTCCGAGGACAGGGGGCAGGAACACTGAAGCTTTCTTT.

This clonotype was picked up a small number of times. This chain joins TRBV11-3 and TRBJ2-5, with 8 bases that match TRBD2. Trimming removed 6 bases from V and 5 bases from J; junction bases left unmatched: 8. Germline V lookup: CDR1 SGHNT, CDR2 YENEEA. The CDR3 runs to 14 residues. In DNA, the CDR3 is TGTGCCAGCAGTTCCACCGGGACTAGTGAGACCCAGTACTTC. Protein product: CASSSTGTSETQYF.

This clonotype was seen more than once but under ten times. The V call is TRBV2, the J call TRBJ1-4; no definite D call. Trimming removed 6 bases from V and 15 bases from J, with 17 bases in between. The CDR3 totals 12 residues. CDR1 and CDR2 (germline): SNHLY, FYNNEI. The CDR3: CASRFDWKDLFF. In DNA form, the CDR3 reads TGTGCCAGCAGATTCGACTGGAAAGATTTGTTTTTT.

This chain joins TRBV12-3 or TRBV12-4 and TRBJ2-3; tentatively, D is TRBD2 (7 bases). V was pared by 5 bases and J by 2 bases, with 20 bases between. The CDR3 sequence is 17 residues long. CDR3 sequence: CASSPRGGAFYTDTQYF. The CDR3 DNA follows: TGTGCCAGCAGTCCTCGTGGGGGGGCCTTTTACACAGATACGCAGTATTTT.